The 11 T cell receptor beta chains below were found in one sample sequenced in a study of control samples from healthy donors and cancer patients. Measured with immunoSEQ multiplex PCR; TCRdb has only the in-frame clones, and not every one. Among 95,000 to 150,000 clones listed, roughly 84% were seen once. The source material was blood. These receptor sequences come from a man between 18 and 35 years old in good health.

The chain is built from TRBV7-6 and TRBJ2-5; 9 nucleotides line up with TRBD1. This CDR3 has 15 amino acids. CDR1 and CDR2 (germline): SGHVS, FNYEAQ. V shed 7 bases, J shed 5 bases, and the junction held 11 bases outside the gene matches. Written as DNA, the CDR3 is TGTGCCAGCACCCCGATAGGACAGGGGCTTGAGACCCAGTACTTC. Its translation is CASTPIGQGLETQYF.

This chain links TRBV6-2 or TRBV6-3 with TRBJ2-1; TRBD2 matches at 10 bases. The J segment lost 2 bases and the V segment lost 2 bases, leaving 6 bases of the junction unmatched. Looked up from germline, CDR1 is MNHEY and CDR2 is SVGEGT. The CDR3 spans 17 residues. The CDR3 loop is CASSYEREGRAYNEQFF. The CDR3 region has the DNA TGTGCCAGCAGTTACGAGCGGGAGGGCCGCGCCTACAATGAGCAGTTCTTC.

The CDR3 reads CASSLAMTSRTYEQYF. CDR3 coding DNA: TGTGCCAGCAGCTTGGCGATGACTAGCCGCACGTACGAGCAGTACTTC. The chain recombines TRBV5-6 with TRBJ2-7; 7 bases match TRBD2. This CDR3 is built from 16 residues. From germline, CDR1 is SGHDT and CDR2 YYEEEE. V shed 0 bases, J shed 4 bases, and the junction held 10 bases outside the gene matches.

The chain joins TRBV6-1 to TRBJ2-1; 11 bases agree with TRBD2. The length of the CDR3 is 15 residues. Germline V gene sequence: CDR1 MNHNS, CDR2 SASEGT. Germline trimming cut 0 bases from V and 6 bases from J; bases unmatched to any gene: 1. The CDR3 DNA reads as TGTGCCAGCAGTGAAGCTAGCGGGAGGGCCAATGAGCAGTTCTTC. This gives the protein CASSEASGRANEQFF.

This clone appeared a single time. The chain combines TRBV3-1 (or the pseudogene TRBV3-2) with TRBJ2-1; 7 nucleotides align to TRBD2. With V trimmed by 3 bases and J by 4 bases, 15 bases remained unmatched. The CDR3 covers 18 residues. CDR1 is LGHDT and CDR2 is YNNKEL in the germline V gene (reference sequence). The CDR3 is CASSHSLLAPRQYNEQFF. CDR3 sequence (DNA): TGTGCCAGCAGCCACTCCTTACTAGCGCCGAGGCAGTACAATGAGCAGTTCTTC.

CDR3 residues: CAVPYSSLNEQFF. CDR3 nucleotides: TGTGCCGTCCCATACTCCTCCCTCAATGAGCAGTTCTTC. The chain uses TRBV7-9 and TRBJ2-1; D call uncertain. The CDR3 has 13 residues. V was pared by 11 bases and J by 6 bases, with 17 bases between. The germline V gene encodes CDR1 SEHNR and CDR2 FQNEAQ (reference sequence). The whole variable domain, filled in from reference TRBV7-9 and TRBJ2-1, reads DTGVSQNPRHKITKRGQNVTFRCDPISEHNRLYWYRQTLGQGPEFLTYFQNEAQLEKSRLLSDRFSAERPKGSFSTLEIQRTEQGDSAMYLCAVPYSSLNEQFFGPGTRLTVL.

The chain links TRBV29-1 to TRBJ2-2; no definite D call. The V and J ends lost 3 bases and 0 bases respectively, with 8 bases between them. The germline CDR1 and CDR2 sequences are SQVTM and ANQGSEA. This CDR3 comprises 14 residues. CDR3: CSVEAGPNTGELFF. The CDR3 coding sequence is TGCAGCGTTGAGGCCGGTCCGAACACCGGGGAGCTGTTTTTT.

The V call is TRBV7-2, the J call TRBJ2-7; TRBD1 matches at 9 bases. The CDR3 extends over 14 amino acids. Germline V gives CDR1 SGHTA, CDR2 FQGNSA. V gave up 6 bases and J gave up 1 base; unmatched junction bases: 4. The CDR3 spells CASSPGTGSYEQYF. The CDR3 nucleotides are TGTGCCAGCAGTCCGGGGACAGGGTCCTACGAGCAGTACTTC.

The J gene is TRBJ2-1, the V gene TRBV5-1; 11 bases agree with TRBD2. Germline CDR1 is SGHRS and CDR2 is YFSETQ. V shed 4 bases, J shed 8 bases, and the junction held 11 bases outside the gene matches. This CDR3 has 16 residues. In DNA form, the CDR3 reads TGCGCCAGCAGCCGCTATACTAGCGGGAGTCTCGATGAGCAGTTCTTC. This codes for CASSRYTSGSLDEQFF.

This clone was seen only once. Germline is not matched at one junction end, which may reflect a read error. The V gene is TRBV4-3, the J gene TRBJ1-2; D gene uncertain. The CDR3 loop spans 14 amino acids. Germline CDR1 LGHNA, CDR2 YSLEER. As DNA, the CDR3 is TGCGCCAGCAGCCAAGGCGCGTCAACAGCGGGTTACTCCTTC. It specifies CASSQGASTAGYSF.

V usage is TRBV12-3 or TRBV12-4 and J usage is TRBJ2-7; D remains unclear. Trimming left V 3 bases short and J 6 bases short, with 9 bases between. CDR3 size: 12 residues. CDR3 DNA sequence: TGTGCCAGCAGTTTTGGACCTCTCGAGCAGTACTTC. Translating gives CASSFGPLEQYF.